These T cell receptor beta chains were read from a single sample in a study of beta chain features in type 1 diabetes. Produced via immunoSEQ multiplex PCR; TCRdb's table is partial and in-frame only. The sample has around 710,000 clones; about an eighth are singletons. The specimen was naive CD4+ T cells from blood. The receptors come from a man aged 25-40 years with type 1 diabetes. Both conserved end residues are part of each CDR3. Each record gives: J gene, D gene, clone size, V gene, CDR3 DNA, CDR3 protein. A D gene is named only where the DNA matches it firmly. A row's size may be missing; if present it is once, few, many or a size class.

J gene: TRBJ1-2
D gene: TRBD1
clone size: -
V gene: TRBV29-1
CDR3 DNA: TGCAGCGTTGGCACAGGGGGCACAATCCTCTTC
CDR3 protein: CSVGTGGTILF

J gene: TRBJ2-7
D gene: -
clone size: -
V gene: TRBV5-1
CDR3 DNA: TGCGCCAGCAGCTTGGCACTGCACTCCTACGAGCAGTACTTC
CDR3 protein: CASSLALHSYEQYF

J gene: TRBJ1-1
D gene: -
clone size: few
V gene: TRBV7-9
CDR3 DNA: TGTGCCAGCAGCTTAGTGGGTAGGAATGAAGCTTTCTTT
CDR3 protein: CASSLVGRNEAFF

J gene: TRBJ2-7
D gene: TRBD1
clone size: few
V gene: TRBV4-3
CDR3 DNA: TGCGCCAGCAGCCAAGAAATGGGCGAACAGGGGGCGGAAAACGAGCAGTACTTC
CDR3 protein: CASSQEMGEQGAENEQYF

J gene: TRBJ2-7
D gene: TRBD1
clone size: -
V gene: TRBV9
CDR3 DNA: TGTGCCAGCAGCGCCCGACAGGGGAACTACGAGCAGTACTTC
CDR3 protein: CASSARQGNYEQYF

J gene: TRBJ1-4
D gene: -
clone size: -
V gene: TRBV19
CDR3 DNA: TGTGCCAGTGGAAACCGAAATGAAAAACTGTTTTTT
CDR3 protein: CASGNRNEKLFF

J gene: TRBJ1-3
D gene: -
clone size: -
V gene: TRBV2
CDR3 DNA: TGTGCCAGCAGTGGCTCCGCTGGAAACACCATATATTTT
CDR3 protein: CASSGSAGNTIYF

J gene: TRBJ2-7
D gene: -
clone size: few
V gene: TRBV6-6
CDR3 DNA: TGTGCCAGCAGATATGCCGGGGAAACCTACGAGCAGTACTTC
CDR3 protein: CASRYAGETYEQYF

J gene: TRBJ2-7
D gene: TRBD1
clone size: few
V gene: TRBV6-1
CDR3 DNA: TGTGCCAGCAGTGAGGCCCCTCGGACAGGCTTCTACGAGCAGTACTTC
CDR3 protein: CASSEAPRTGFYEQYF

J gene: TRBJ2-7
D gene: -
clone size: -
V gene: TRBV7-9
CDR3 DNA: TGTGCCAGCAGCCCGGGACACGGACAGTACTTC
CDR3 protein: CASSPGHGQYF

J gene: TRBJ2-7
D gene: TRBD1
clone size: few
V gene: TRBV29-1
CDR3 DNA: TGCAGCGTTGGAGAAGGGACAGGTTCCTACGAGCAGTACTTC
CDR3 protein: CSVGEGTGSYEQYF

J gene: TRBJ1-5
D gene: -
clone size: -
V gene: TRBV7-2
CDR3 DNA: TGTGCCAGCAGCAGCGGGCACGGCGATCAGCCCCAGCATTTT
CDR3 protein: CASSSGHGDQPQHF

J gene: TRBJ2-7
D gene: -
clone size: few
V gene: TRBV9
CDR3 DNA: TGTGCCAGCAGCGCCTCCTCAGACAGCTACGAGCAGTACTTC
CDR3 protein: CASSASSDSYEQYF

J gene: TRBJ1-1
D gene: TRBD1
clone size: -
V gene: TRBV7-2
CDR3 DNA: TGTGCCAGCAGCTCGCCGGGACAGGGGTTGACTGAAGCTTTCTTT
CDR3 protein: CASSSPGQGLTEAFF

J gene: TRBJ2-1
D gene: -
clone size: -
V gene: TRBV19
CDR3 DNA: TGTGCCAGTCGTTGGCAGAATACCTACAATGAGCAGTTCTTC
CDR3 protein: CASRWQNTYNEQFF

J gene: TRBJ2-5
D gene: -
clone size: few
V gene: TRBV7-9
CDR3 DNA: TGTGCCAGCAGCGGCGCCCTTACCGCAACCCAAGAGACCCAGTACTTC
CDR3 protein: CASSGALTATQETQYF

J gene: TRBJ1-2
D gene: TRBD1
clone size: -
V gene: TRBV5-1
CDR3 DNA: TGCGCCAGACCGGGACAGGGGGCTTACGGCTACACCTTC
CDR3 protein: CARPGQGAYGYTF

J gene: TRBJ2-5
D gene: -
clone size: -
V gene: TRBV18
CDR3 DNA: TGTGCCAGCTCACCCTCGGGCGTATCGGAGACCCAGTACTTC
CDR3 protein: CASSPSGVSETQYF

J gene: TRBJ1-2
D gene: TRBD1
clone size: -
V gene: TRBV6-6
CDR3 DNA: TGTGCCAGCAGTTACACGGACAGGGGGCGCAGGCGGAGCTACACCTTC
CDR3 protein: CASSYTDRGRRRSYTF

J gene: TRBJ1-2
D gene: -
clone size: -
V gene: TRBV7-2
CDR3 DNA: TGTGCCAGCAGCTTAGGACAGGCCAGCTATGGCTACACCTTC
CDR3 protein: CASSLGQASYGYTF

J gene: TRBJ1-2
D gene: TRBD1
clone size: few
V gene: TRBV5-1
CDR3 DNA: TGCGCCAGCAGCTTCGGACAGGGAGAAGGCTACACCTTC
CDR3 protein: CASSFGQGEGYTF

J gene: TRBJ2-1
D gene: TRBD2
clone size: few
V gene: TRBV7-2
CDR3 DNA: TGTGCCAGCAGCTTAAATTCCGGACTAGTAACGAATGAGCAGTTCTTC
CDR3 protein: CASSLNSGLVTNEQFF

J gene: TRBJ2-1
D gene: TRBD1
clone size: -
V gene: TRBV11-2
CDR3 DNA: TGTGCCAGCAGCGAGGGACAGGGGTTTCCCTACAATGAGCAGTTCTTC
CDR3 protein: CASSEGQGFPYNEQFF

J gene: TRBJ1-6
D gene: -
clone size: -
V gene: TRBV28
CDR3 DNA: TGTGCCAGCAGTCAGGGCAGCCGTTCACCCCTCCACTTT
CDR3 protein: CASSQGSRSPLHF

J gene: TRBJ2-3
D gene: -
clone size: few
V gene: TRBV5-6
CDR3 DNA: TGTGCCAGCAGCCTCCCCGGGACCCCAGATACGCAGTATTTT
CDR3 protein: CASSLPGTPDTQYF

J gene: TRBJ2-5
D gene: -
clone size: few
V gene: TRBV7-8
CDR3 DNA: TGTGCCAGCAGCTTAGTCAGGGAAGAGACCCAGTACTTC
CDR3 protein: CASSLVREETQYF

J gene: TRBJ1-2
D gene: TRBD1
clone size: -
V gene: TRBV18
CDR3 DNA: TGTGCCAGCTCACCATACGACAGGGTAGTGGATGGCTACACCTTC
CDR3 protein: CASSPYDRVVDGYTF

J gene: TRBJ2-4
D gene: -
clone size: many
V gene: TRBV7-2
CDR3 DNA: TGTGCCAGCAGTCACAGGGGACTAGCCAAAAACATTCAGTACTTC
CDR3 protein: CASSHRGLAKNIQYF

J gene: TRBJ2-7
D gene: -
clone size: few
V gene: TRBV4-3
CDR3 DNA: TGCGCCAGCAGCCAAGAATATTCCAGCCCCTACGAGCAGTACTTC
CDR3 protein: CASSQEYSSPYEQYF

J gene: TRBJ1-1
D gene: TRBD1
clone size: few
V gene: TRBV29-1
CDR3 DNA: TGCAGCGTTATACAGGGGTTGTGGACTGAAGCTTTCTTT
CDR3 protein: CSVIQGLWTEAFF

J gene: TRBJ2-2
D gene: -
clone size: few
V gene: TRBV7-8
CDR3 DNA: TGTGCCAGCAGCAAGCGCACACAGGAAGGGGAGCTGTTTTTT
CDR3 protein: CASSKRTQEGELFF

J gene: TRBJ1-6
D gene: TRBD1
clone size: few
V gene: TRBV18
CDR3 DNA: TGTGCCAGCTCACCACTAAGAACAGGGGCGAAAAATTCACCCCTCCACTTT
CDR3 protein: CASSPLRTGAKNSPLHF

J gene: TRBJ1-5
D gene: TRBD1
clone size: few
V gene: TRBV4-2
CDR3 DNA: TGTGCCAGCAGCCAAGGGACAGGGAATCAGCCCCAGCATTTT
CDR3 protein: CASSQGTGNQPQHF

J gene: TRBJ2-3
D gene: -
clone size: -
V gene: TRBV7-2
CDR3 DNA: TGTGCCAGCAGCTTTGGGGGAACAGATACGCAGTATTTT
CDR3 protein: CASSFGGTDTQYF

J gene: TRBJ1-6
D gene: -
clone size: -
V gene: TRBV6-5
CDR3 DNA: TGTGCCAGCAGTTACGGGGGTACGAATTCACCCCTCCACTTT
CDR3 protein: CASSYGGTNSPLHF

J gene: TRBJ1-2
D gene: -
clone size: -
V gene: TRBV30
CDR3 DNA: TGTGCCTGGAGTGTCCAGGGGTATGGCTACACCTTC
CDR3 protein: CAWSVQGYGYTF

J gene: TRBJ2-7
D gene: TRBD1
clone size: -
V gene: TRBV7-2
CDR3 DNA: TGTGCCAGCAGCCCACGACAGGGGACCTACGAGCAGTACTTC
CDR3 protein: CASSPRQGTYEQYF

J gene: TRBJ2-7
D gene: -
clone size: -
V gene: TRBV7-2
CDR3 DNA: TGTGCCAGCAGCTTGCAGGGGGGAAGGAACGAGCAGTACTTC
CDR3 protein: CASSLQGGRNEQYF

J gene: TRBJ2-1
D gene: -
clone size: -
V gene: TRBV9
CDR3 DNA: TGTGCCAGCGCTTACGGGGATGAGCAGTTCTTC
CDR3 protein: CASAYGDEQFF

J gene: TRBJ1-2
D gene: -
clone size: -
V gene: TRBV5-4
CDR3 DNA: TGTGCCAGCAGCGCCGCAGGTTTTAGTTATGGCTACACCTTC
CDR3 protein: CASSAAGFSYGYTF